The T cell receptor (beta chain) described here comes from a study of cytomegalovirus exposure and HLA in healthy donors. The study's findings and limits: The only immune exposure information that was available was CMV serostatus.

About this clone itself: Antigen: not known.

PCR amplification relied on 60 Vbeta primers (plus 13 Jbeta primers). Sequencing was performed with immunoSEQ multiplex PCR; in TCRdb, only in-frame clones are kept and a portion is missing. The profile shows more than 110,000 clones, 79% of them singletons. The V end was cut by 8 bases, the J end by 0 bases, with 11 bases between. The CDR3 totals 14 residues. Germline CDR1 reads MDHEN; CDR2 reads SYDVKM. This sequence originates from a man younger than 35 in good health and CMV-seronegative. This chain links TRBV28 with TRBJ2-1, with D maybe TRBD1 (6 bases). Sample: PBMCs. The CDR3 reads CASAGADSYNEQFF. As DNA, the CDR3 is TGTGCCAGCGCAGGGGCCGACTCCTACAATGAGCAGTTCTTC. Drawing the rest from reference TRBV28 and TRBJ2-1, the complete variable domain is DVKVTQSSRYLVKRTGEKVFLECVQDMDHENMFWYRQDPGLGLRLIYFSYDVKMKEKGDIPEGYSVSREKKERFSLILESASTNQTSMYLCASAGADSYNEQFFGPGTRLTVL.